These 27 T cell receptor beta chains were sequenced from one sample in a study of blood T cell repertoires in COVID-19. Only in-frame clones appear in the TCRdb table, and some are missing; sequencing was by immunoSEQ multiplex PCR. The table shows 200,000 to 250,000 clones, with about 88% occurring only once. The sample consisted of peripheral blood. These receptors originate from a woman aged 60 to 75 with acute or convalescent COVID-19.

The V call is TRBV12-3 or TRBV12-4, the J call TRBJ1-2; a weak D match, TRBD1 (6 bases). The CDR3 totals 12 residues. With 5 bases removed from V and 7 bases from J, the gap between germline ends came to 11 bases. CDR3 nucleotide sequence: TGTGCCAGCAGTGTCCACAGGGTTGGCTACACCTTC. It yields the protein CASSVHRVGYTF.

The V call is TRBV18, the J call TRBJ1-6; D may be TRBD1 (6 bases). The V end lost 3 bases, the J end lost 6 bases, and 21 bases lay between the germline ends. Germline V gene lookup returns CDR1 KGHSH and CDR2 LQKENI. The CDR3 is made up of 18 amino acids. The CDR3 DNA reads TGTGCCAGCTCACCTATCCGGACACGGGAGGGGGTTAATTCACCCCTCCACTTT. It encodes CASSPIRTREGVNSPLHF.

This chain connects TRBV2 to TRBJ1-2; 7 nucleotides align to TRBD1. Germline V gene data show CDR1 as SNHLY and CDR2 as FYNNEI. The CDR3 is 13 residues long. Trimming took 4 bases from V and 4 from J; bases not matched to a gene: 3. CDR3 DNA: TGTGCCAGCAGTGCACAGGGGCTCTATGGCTACACCTTC. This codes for CASSAQGLYGYTF.

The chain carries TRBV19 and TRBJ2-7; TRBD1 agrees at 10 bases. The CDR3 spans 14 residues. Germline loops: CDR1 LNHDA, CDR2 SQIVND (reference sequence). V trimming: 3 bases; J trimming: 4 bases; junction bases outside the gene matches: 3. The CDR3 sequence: CASSIGQGDYEQYF. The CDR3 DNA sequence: TGTGCCAGTAGTATCGGACAGGGGGATTACGAGCAGTACTTC.

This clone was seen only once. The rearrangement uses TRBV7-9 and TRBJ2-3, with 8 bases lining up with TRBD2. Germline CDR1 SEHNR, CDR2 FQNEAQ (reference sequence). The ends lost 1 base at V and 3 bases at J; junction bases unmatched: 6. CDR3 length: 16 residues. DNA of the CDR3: TGTGCCAGCAGCTTAGTCGGCGGGGGGATAACAGATACGCAGTATTTT. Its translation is CASSLVGGGITDTQYF.

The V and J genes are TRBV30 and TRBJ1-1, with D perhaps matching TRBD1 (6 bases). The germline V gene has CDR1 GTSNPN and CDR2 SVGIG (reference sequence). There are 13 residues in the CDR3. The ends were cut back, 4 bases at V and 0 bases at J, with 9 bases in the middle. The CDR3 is CAWNQGMNTEAFF. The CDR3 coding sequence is TGTGCCTGGAACCAGGGGATGAACACTGAAGCTTTCTTT.

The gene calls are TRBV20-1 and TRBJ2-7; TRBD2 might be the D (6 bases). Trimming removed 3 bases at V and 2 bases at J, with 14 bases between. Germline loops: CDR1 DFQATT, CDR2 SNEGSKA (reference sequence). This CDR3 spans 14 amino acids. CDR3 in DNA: TGCAGTGCTAGTAGCCGCGGGATCGCCTACGAGCAGTACTTC. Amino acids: CSASSRGIAYEQYF.

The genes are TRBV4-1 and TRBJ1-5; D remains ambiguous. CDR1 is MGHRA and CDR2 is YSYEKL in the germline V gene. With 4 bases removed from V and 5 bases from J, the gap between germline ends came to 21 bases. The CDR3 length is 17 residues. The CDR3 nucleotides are TGCGCCAGCAGCCCCCTACCGGGTCCCCCGGCACATCAGCCCCAGCATTTT. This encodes CASSPLPGPPAHQPQHF.

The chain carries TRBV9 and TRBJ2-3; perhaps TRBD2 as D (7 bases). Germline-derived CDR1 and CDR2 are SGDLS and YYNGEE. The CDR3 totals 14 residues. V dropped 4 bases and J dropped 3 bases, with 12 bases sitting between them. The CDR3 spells CASSTRGGTDTQYF. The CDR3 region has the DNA TGTGCCAGCAGCACAAGGGGGGGGACAGATACGCAGTATTTT.

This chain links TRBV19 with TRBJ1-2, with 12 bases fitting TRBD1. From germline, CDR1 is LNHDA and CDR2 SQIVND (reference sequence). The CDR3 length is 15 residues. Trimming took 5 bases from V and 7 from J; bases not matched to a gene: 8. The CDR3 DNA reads TGTGCCAGTAGTCTGGGACAGGGGGCCTCAAGTGGCTACACCTTC. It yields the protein CASSLGQGASSGYTF.

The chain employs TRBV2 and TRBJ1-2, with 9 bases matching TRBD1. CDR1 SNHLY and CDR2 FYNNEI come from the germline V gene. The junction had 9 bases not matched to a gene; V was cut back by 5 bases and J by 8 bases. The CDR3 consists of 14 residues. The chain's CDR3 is CASSRQGVFYGYTF. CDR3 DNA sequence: TGTGCCAGCAGTCGACAGGGGGTGTTCTACGGCTACACCTTC.

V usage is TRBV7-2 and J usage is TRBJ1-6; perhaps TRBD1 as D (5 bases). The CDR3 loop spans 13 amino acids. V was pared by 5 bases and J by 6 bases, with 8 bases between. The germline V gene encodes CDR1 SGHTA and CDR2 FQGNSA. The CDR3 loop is CASSGQINSPLHF. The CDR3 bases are TGTGCCAGCAGCGGACAAATTAATTCACCCCTCCACTTT.

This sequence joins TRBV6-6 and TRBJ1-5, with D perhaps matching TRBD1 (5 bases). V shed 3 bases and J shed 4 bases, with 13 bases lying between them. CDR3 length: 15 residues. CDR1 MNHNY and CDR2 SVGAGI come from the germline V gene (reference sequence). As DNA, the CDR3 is TGTGCCAGCAGTTATTTTTCGCAGGGAAATCAGCCCCAGCATTTT. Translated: CASSYFSQGNQPQHF.

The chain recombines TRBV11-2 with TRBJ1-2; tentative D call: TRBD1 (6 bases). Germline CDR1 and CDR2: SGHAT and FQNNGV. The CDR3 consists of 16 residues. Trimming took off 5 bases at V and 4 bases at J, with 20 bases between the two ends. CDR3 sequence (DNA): TGTGCCAGCAGCCTCCCCTCGGGCAGGGGCTCCTATGGCTACACCTTC. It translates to CASSLPSGRGSYGYTF.

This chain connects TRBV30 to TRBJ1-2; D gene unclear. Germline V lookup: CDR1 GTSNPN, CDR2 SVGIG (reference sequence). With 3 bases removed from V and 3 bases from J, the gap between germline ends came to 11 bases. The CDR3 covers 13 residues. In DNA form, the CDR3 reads TGTGCCTGGAGGACCCCCGGGGACTATGGCTACACCTTC. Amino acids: CAWRTPGDYGYTF.

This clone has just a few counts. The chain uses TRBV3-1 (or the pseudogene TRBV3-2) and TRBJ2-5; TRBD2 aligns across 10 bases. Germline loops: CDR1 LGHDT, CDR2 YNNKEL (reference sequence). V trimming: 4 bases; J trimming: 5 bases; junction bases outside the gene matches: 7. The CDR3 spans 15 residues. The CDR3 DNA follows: TGTGCCAGCAGCCCTCCACTAGCGGGGAGGGAGACCCAGTACTTC. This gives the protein CASSPPLAGRETQYF.

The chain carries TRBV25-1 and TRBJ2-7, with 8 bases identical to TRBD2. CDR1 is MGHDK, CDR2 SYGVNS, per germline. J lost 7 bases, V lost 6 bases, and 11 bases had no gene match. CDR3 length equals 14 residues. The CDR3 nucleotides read TGTGCCAGCAGGAAAGTAGGACTAGCTGGGGAGCAGTACTTC. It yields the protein CASRKVGLAGEQYF.

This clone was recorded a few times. The CDR3 sequence is CARGERYGYEQYF. CDR3 coding DNA: TGTGCCAGAGGAGAGCGGTATGGTTACGAGCAGTACTTC. This chain links TRBV19 with TRBJ2-7, with D perhaps matching TRBD2 (5 bases). Trimming stripped 9 bases from V and 4 bases from J, with 16 bases between. This CDR3 has 13 amino acids. The germline gives CDR1 LNHDA, CDR2 SQIVND (reference sequence).

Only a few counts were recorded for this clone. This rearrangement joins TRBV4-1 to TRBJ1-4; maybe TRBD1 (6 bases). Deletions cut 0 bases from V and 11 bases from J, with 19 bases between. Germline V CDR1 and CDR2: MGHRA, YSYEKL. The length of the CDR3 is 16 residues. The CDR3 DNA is TGCGCCAGCAGCCAAGATTACCAGGGGCCCATCCGCAAACTGTTTTTT. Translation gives CASSQDYQGPIRKLFF.

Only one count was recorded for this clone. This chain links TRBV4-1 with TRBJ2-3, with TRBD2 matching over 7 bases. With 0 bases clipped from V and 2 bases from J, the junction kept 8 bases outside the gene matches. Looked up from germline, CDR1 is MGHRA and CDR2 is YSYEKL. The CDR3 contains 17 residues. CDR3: CASSQDLWRGNTDTQYF. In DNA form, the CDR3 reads TGCGCCAGCAGCCAAGATCTCTGGCGGGGGAACACAGATACGCAGTATTTT.

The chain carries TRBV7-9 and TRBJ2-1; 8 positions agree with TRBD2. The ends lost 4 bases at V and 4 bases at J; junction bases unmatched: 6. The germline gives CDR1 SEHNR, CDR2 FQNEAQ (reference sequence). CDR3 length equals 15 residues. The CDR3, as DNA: TGTGCCAGCAGCTCCGGGACTAGGGTGTACAATGAGCAGTTCTTC. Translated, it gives CASSSGTRVYNEQFF. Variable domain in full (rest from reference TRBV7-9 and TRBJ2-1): DTGVSQNPRHKITKRGQNVTFRCDPISEHNRLYWYRQTLGQGPEFLTYFQNEAQLEKSRLLSDRFSAERPKGSFSTLEIQRTEQGDSAMYLCASSSGTRVYNEQFFGPGTRLTVL.

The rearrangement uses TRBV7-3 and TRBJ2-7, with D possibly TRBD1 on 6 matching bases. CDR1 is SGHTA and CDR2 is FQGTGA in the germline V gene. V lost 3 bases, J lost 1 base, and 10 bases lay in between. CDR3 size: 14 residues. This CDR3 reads CASSFAGASYEQYF. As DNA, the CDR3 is TGTGCCAGCAGCTTTGCAGGGGCTTCCTACGAGCAGTACTTC.

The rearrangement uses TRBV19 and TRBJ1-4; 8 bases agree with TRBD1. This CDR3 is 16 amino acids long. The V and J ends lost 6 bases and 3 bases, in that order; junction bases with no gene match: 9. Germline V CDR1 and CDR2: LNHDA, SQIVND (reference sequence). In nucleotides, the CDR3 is TGTGCCAGTAGCCCCTTCCAGGGGGCAGCTAATGAAAAACTGTTTTTT. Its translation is CASSPFQGAANEKLFF. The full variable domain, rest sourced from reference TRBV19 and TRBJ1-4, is DGGITQSPKYLFRKEGQNVTLSCEQNLNHDAMYWYRQDPGQGLRLIYYSQIVNDFQKGDIAEGYSVSREKKESFPLTVTSAQKNPTAFYLCASSPFQGAANEKLFFGSGTQLSVL.

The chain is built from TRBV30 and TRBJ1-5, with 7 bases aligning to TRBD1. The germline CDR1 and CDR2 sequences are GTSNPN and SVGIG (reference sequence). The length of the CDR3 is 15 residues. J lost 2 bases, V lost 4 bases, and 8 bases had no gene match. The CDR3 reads CAWKRGTGGNQPQHF. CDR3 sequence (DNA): TGTGCCTGGAAGAGGGGAACAGGGGGCAATCAGCCCCAGCATTTT.

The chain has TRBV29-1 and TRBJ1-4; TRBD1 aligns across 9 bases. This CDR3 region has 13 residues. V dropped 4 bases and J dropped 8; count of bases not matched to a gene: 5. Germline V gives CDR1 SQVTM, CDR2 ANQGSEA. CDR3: CSVVGTGQEKLFF. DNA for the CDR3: TGCAGCGTTGTGGGGACAGGGCAGGAAAAACTGTTTTTT.

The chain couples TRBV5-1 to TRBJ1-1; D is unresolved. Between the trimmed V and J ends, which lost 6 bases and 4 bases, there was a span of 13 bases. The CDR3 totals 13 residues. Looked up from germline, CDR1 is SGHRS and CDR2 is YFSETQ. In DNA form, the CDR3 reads TGCGCCAGCAAAAAAGTCGAGAGCACTGAAGCTTTCTTT. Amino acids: CASKKVESTEAFF.

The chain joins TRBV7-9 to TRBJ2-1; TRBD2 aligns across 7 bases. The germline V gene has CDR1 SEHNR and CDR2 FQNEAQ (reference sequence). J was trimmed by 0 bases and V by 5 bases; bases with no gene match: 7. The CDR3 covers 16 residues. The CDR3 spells CASSPLAETSYNEQFF. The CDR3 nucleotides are TGTGCCAGCAGCCCCCTAGCGGAAACCTCCTACAATGAGCAGTTCTTC. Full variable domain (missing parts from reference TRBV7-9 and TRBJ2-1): DTGVSQNPRHKITKRGQNVTFRCDPISEHNRLYWYRQTLGQGPEFLTYFQNEAQLEKSRLLSDRFSAERPKGSFSTLEIQRTEQGDSAMYLCASSPLAETSYNEQFFGPGTRLTVL.